This TCR beta chain was sequenced for a study of OX40 agonist ivuxolimab in advanced cancers. This CDR3 region has 18 residues. The V gene lost 5 bases and the J gene lost 4 bases, with 21 bases spanning the gap. Germline CDR1 and CDR2: MNHEY and SMNVEV (reference sequence). TCRdb's copy holds only in-frame clones and misses some; the assay was immunoSEQ multiplex PCR. The sample contains 45,000 to 65,000 clones, around 81% of which appear only once. Sequenced material: CD4+ or CD8+ T cells sorted from blood, taken in a trial of the OX40 agonist ivuxolimab. The clonotype was recovered from an adult with an advanced solid tumor such as melanoma, head and neck, liver or kidney cancer. V and J are TRBV27 and TRBJ1-6; D gene uncertain. The CDR3 here is CASSPSSPADSYNSPLHF. For the CDR3, the DNA is TGTGCCAGCAGTCCATCTTCCCCGGCCGATTCGTATAATTCACCCCTCCACTTT.